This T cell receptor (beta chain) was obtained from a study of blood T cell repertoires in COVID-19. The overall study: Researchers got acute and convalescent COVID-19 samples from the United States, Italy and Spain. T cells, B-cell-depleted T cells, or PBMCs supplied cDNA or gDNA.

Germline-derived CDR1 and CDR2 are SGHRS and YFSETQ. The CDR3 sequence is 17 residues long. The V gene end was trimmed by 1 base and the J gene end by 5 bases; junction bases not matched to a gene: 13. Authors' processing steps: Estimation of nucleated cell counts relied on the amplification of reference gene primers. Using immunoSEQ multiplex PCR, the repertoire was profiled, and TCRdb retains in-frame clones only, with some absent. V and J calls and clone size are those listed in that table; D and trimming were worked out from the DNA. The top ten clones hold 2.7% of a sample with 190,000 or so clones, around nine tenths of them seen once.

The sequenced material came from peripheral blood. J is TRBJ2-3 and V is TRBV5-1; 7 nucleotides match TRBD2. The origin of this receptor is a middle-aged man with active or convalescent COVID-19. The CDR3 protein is CASSLISPVAGVDTQYF. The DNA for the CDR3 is TGCGCCAGCAGCTTGATTTCCCCAGTGGCGGGGGTAGATACGCAGTATTTT.